The entry below gives a single TCR beta chain sequence along with its context. Its antigen is as yet unknown. After CD25, CD56 and CD294 bead selections, the flow-through was collected as Th1 cells. The data are from a study of relationships among human T cell subsets. Whole-study results and caveats: V, D, J usage, CDR3 length and N-additions were similar across seven subsets.

TCR alpha and beta CDR3s were amplified from mRNA by semiquantitative ARM-PCR. In ARM-PCR, communal superprimers followed tagged nested gene-specific primers for exponential amplification. TCRdb passed the multiplex PCR reads through MiXCR, listing each CDR3 protein once. Altogether about 13,000 distinct CDR3 sequences are present, roughly 62% being singletons, with the ten largest covering 25% to 30%. Trimming pared 5 bases from V and 0 bases from J, leaving 11 bases between. The CDR3 has 14 amino acids. Germline assignment: CDR1 MDHEN and CDR2 SYDVKM. The specimen was CD4+ Th1 cells sorted from blood. The V call is TRBV28, the J call TRBJ2-7; unclear D gene. The TCR originated in a man between 40 and 49 years old in good health. The CDR3: CASSARTVSYEQYF. CDR3 sequence (DNA): TGTGCCAGCAGTGCTCGGACGGTCTCCTACGAGCAGTACTTC. Full variable domain (outside the CDR3, taken from reference TRBV28 and TRBJ2-7): DVKVTQSSRYLVKRTGEKVFLECVQDMDHENMFWYRQDPGLGLRLIYFSYDVKMKEKGDIPEGYSVSREKKERFSLILESASTNQTSMYLCASSARTVSYEQYFGPGTRLTVT.